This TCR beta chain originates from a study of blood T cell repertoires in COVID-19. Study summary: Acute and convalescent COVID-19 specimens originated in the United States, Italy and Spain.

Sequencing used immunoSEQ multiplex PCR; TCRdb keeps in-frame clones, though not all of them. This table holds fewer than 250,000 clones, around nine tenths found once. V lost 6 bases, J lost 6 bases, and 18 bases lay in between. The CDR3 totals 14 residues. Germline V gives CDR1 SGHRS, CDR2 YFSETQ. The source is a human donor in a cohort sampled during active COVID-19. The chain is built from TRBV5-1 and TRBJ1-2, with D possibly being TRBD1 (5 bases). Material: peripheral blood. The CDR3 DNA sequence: TGCGCCAGCACCGACCCAGGGTTCTGGCATGGCTACACCTTC. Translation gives CASTDPGFWHGYTF.